The 8 T cell receptor beta chains below come from one sample, sequenced in a study of OX40 agonist ivuxolimab in advanced cancers. TCRdb's copy holds only in-frame clones and misses some; the assay was immunoSEQ multiplex PCR. The data contain approximately 60,000 clones, roughly four fifths of them singletons. The sequenced sample was CD4+ or CD8+ T cells sorted from blood, obtained in a trial of the OX40 agonist ivuxolimab. These receptors were obtained from an adult with an advanced solid tumor such as melanoma, head and neck, liver or kidney cancer.

V usage is TRBV9 and J usage is TRBJ1-1; no definite D call. This CDR3 has 13 amino acids. In germline, CDR1 is SGDLS, CDR2 YYNGEE. V was trimmed by 4 bases and J by 5 bases, leaving 12 bases between them. CDR3 region: CASSLRPGTEAFF. The CDR3 nucleotides are TGTGCCAGCAGCCTTCGGCCTGGGACTGAAGCTTTCTTT.

The chain joins TRBV9 to TRBJ2-1; D is possibly TRBD1 (5 bases). Trimming shortened V by 6 bases and J by 6 bases, and 25 bases separated the two germline ends. The germline V gene encodes CDR1 SGDLS and CDR2 YYNGEE. This CDR3 has 17 amino acids. The CDR3 region has the DNA TGTGCCAGCACCAAAATCGGAACAGGCCCAGTAAGCAATGAGCAGTTCTTC. This sequence encodes CASTKIGTGPVSNEQFF.

This sequence joins TRBV14 and TRBJ2-2, with a weak D call TRBD1 (6 bases). Trimming cost V 3 bases and J 3 bases, with 14 bases left between them. This CDR3 is 16 amino acids long. Germline V gives CDR1 SGHDN, CDR2 FVKESK. Written as DNA, the CDR3 is TGTGCCAGCAGCCAGTGGCAGGGGATCGACACCGGGGAGCTGTTTTTT. Translation gives CASSQWQGIDTGELFF.

CDR3 sequence (DNA): TGTGCCAGCAGCTCCCGACACAATAGCAATCAGCCCCAGCATTTT. Its protein product is CASSSRHNSNQPQHF. The chain couples TRBV5-5 to TRBJ1-5, with D uncertain. This CDR3 is 15 amino acids long. The germline V and J ends were trimmed by 3 bases and 0 bases, with 10 bases remaining between them. CDR1 is SGHKS, CDR2 YYEKEE, per germline (reference sequence).

This clone was picked up one time. V is TRBV7-7 and J is TRBJ2-7, with 10 bases matching TRBD1. V was pared by 3 bases and J by 3 bases, with 5 bases of the junction left unmatched. Germline V gene sequence: CDR1 SSHAT, CDR2 FNYEAQ (reference sequence). The CDR3 has 15 residues. The CDR3 reads CASSFGTGARYEQYF. The CDR3 bases are TGTGCCAGCAGCTTTGGGACAGGGGCCCGCTACGAGCAGTACTTC. Full variable domain (outside the CDR3, taken from reference TRBV7-7 and TRBJ2-7): GAGVSQSPRYKVTKRGQDVTLRCDPISSHATLYWYQQALGQGPEFLTYFNYEAQPDKSGLPSDRFSAERPEGSISTLTIQRTEQRDSAMYRCASSFGTGARYEQYFGPGTRLTVT.

The chain is built from TRBV5-4 and TRBJ2-5; D perhaps matches TRBD2 (5 bases). Deletions cut 4 bases from V and 4 bases from J, with 20 bases between. This CDR3 is built from 16 residues. Per germline, CDR1 SGHNT and CDR2 YYREEE (reference sequence). The CDR3 DNA reads TGTGCCAGCAGCCGACCGGGGATTAAGGTGGGAGAGACCCAGTACTTC. It specifies CASSRPGIKVGETQYF.

This clone was seen just once. The chain recombines TRBV5-1 with TRBJ2-5; D might be TRBD1 (6 bases). There are 17 residues in the CDR3. The germline V gene has CDR1 SGHRS and CDR2 YFSETQ. V lost 0 bases and J 0 bases, leaving 15 bases between the germline ends. CDR3 nucleotide sequence: TGCGCCAGCAGCTTGGGGTATTCGAGGGGGTACCAAGAGACCCAGTACTTC. Translated, it gives CASSLGYSRGYQETQYF. Based on the CDR3 plus reference TRBV5-1 and TRBJ2-5, the full variable domain is KAGVTQTPRYLIKTRGQQVTLSCSPISGHRSVSWYQQTPGQGLQFLFEYFSETQRNKGNFPGRFSGRQFSNSRSEMNVSTLELGDSALYLCASSLGYSRGYQETQYFGPGTRLLVL.

The CDR3 bases are TGTGCCAGCAGCTTCGCCCCCGGGGACTATGGCTACACCTTC. The encoded protein is CASSFAPGDYGYTF. The chain uses TRBV7-2 and TRBJ1-2; D gene unclear. The germline V gene has CDR1 SGHTA and CDR2 FQGNSA. The length of the CDR3 is 14 residues. Between the trimmed V and J ends, which lost 3 bases and 3 bases, there was a span of 11 bases.